The clone carrying this T cell receptor (beta chain) was detected a few times. TCRdb reprocessed the RT-PCR reads with MiXCR, giving one entry per CDR3 protein. The sample records tens of thousands of distinct CDR3 sequences, 26% being singletons. This sample is part of a study of patients and donors after allogeneic stem cell transplantation. The CDR3 extends over 14 amino acids. In germline, CDR1 is MNHEY, CDR2 SVGEGT. V dropped 7 bases and J dropped 2; count of bases not matched to a gene: 5. What was sequenced was blood, either unsorted or a sorted T cell fraction (not recorded which). The chain combines TRBV6-2 or TRBV6-3 with TRBJ2-1; 7 bases fit TRBD1. The TCR comes from a human donor who was either an allogeneic HSCT recipient or a stem cell or donor lymphocyte infusion donor (not recorded which). It is not recorded whose cells these are; they may come from a transplant donor. The DNA of the CDR3 is TGTGCCAGCACCTTAACAGGGGCCTACAATGAGCAGTTCTTC. This translates into CASTLTGAYNEQFF.